This TCR beta chain came from a study of technical replicates of blood from a handful of donors. Libraries were prepared by immunoSEQ multiplex PCR; TCRdb keeps only in-frame clonotypes and omits some of them. The top ten clones hold around 0.25% of a sample with fewer than 85,000 clones, less than 95% of them seen once. The sample comprised T cells isolated from PBMCs. The sequence derives from a human donor in good health.

As DNA, the CDR3 is TGTGCCAGCAGCTTTTACCAGGGGTACACTGAAGCTTTCTTT. As protein: CASSFYQGYTEAFF. V and J are TRBV7-2 and TRBJ1-1, with D perhaps TRBD1 (6 bases). This CDR3 spans 14 amino acids. The V end lost 3 bases, the J end lost 3 bases, and 11 bases lay between the germline ends. Germline CDR1 and CDR2: SGHTA and FQGNSA.